This T cell receptor beta chain was sequenced for a study of shared clonotypes between healthy human individuals. Study outcomes and limitations: Generation probabilities were higher for clonotypes shared across all four sorted-subset donors than for unshared ones.

J lost 2 bases, V lost 5 bases, and 9 bases had no gene match. The CDR3 sequence is 15 residues long. Germline assignment: CDR1 SEHNR and CDR2 FQNEAQ (reference sequence). As to this clone: Its specificity is not known.

The table came from immunoSEQ multiplex PCR; TCRdb's copy has only in-frame clones and leaves some out. The table has millions of clones, more than 90% seen once. The sequencing input was naive CD4+ T cells sorted from blood. Described subset: CD45RA+ positively selected. The receptor comes from a man aged 18 to 30 in good health. V usage is TRBV7-9 and J usage is TRBJ2-7; 7 bases map to TRBD1. The CDR3 region is CASSRQDRAAYEQYF. The CDR3 bases are TGTGCCAGCAGCCGCCAAGACAGGGCGGCCTACGAGCAGTACTTC.